The 20 T cell receptor beta chains listed next were all sequenced from one sample in a study of beta chain features in type 1 diabetes. Investigators reverse transcribed all isolated RNA, so they sequenced expressed TCRB transcripts. TCRdb's copy holds only in-frame clones and misses some; the assay was immunoSEQ multiplex PCR. This sample yields just under 150,000 clones, of which about 13% are seen a single time; about 1.3% belongs to the top ten. Antigen specificity for these receptors is unknown. Study results and caveats: A moderate, significant TCRB CDR3 shortening appeared in type 1 diabetes across four CD4+ subsets.

The sequenced material came from central memory CD4+ T cells from blood. These receptors were taken from a man aged 18-30 years with type 1 diabetes.

The rearrangement joins TRBV29-1 to TRBJ2-2, with D hard to call. Germline values: CDR1 SQVTM, CDR2 ANQGSEA. This CDR3 is built from 13 residues. The ends were cut back, 6 bases at V and 2 bases at J, with 10 bases in the middle. Here the CDR3 DNA reads TGCAGCGTCGCCCCACCCAACACCGGGGAGCTGTTTTTT. Amino acid sequence: CSVAPPNTGELFF.

The gene calls are TRBV28 and TRBJ1-2, with D unclear. The CDR3 is made up of 14 amino acids. Trimming shortened V by 1 base and J by 1 base, and 7 bases separated the two germline ends. Germline CDR1 MDHEN, CDR2 SYDVKM. The DNA for the CDR3 is TGTGCCAGCAGTTTATTAGCGAATAACTATGGCTACACCTTC. This codes for CASSLLANNYGYTF.

In its sample, this clone was seen a few times. The sample holds other DNA sequences that translate to the same CDR3. The chain is built from TRBV10-1 and TRBJ2-1; D is undetermined. The CDR3 covers 13 residues. Trimming removed 7 bases at V and 2 bases at J, with 9 bases between. Germline CDR1 is WNHNN and CDR2 is SYGVQD (reference sequence). The CDR3 reads CASTPGPYNEQFF. Written as DNA, the CDR3 is TGCGCCAGCACCCCCGGACCCTACAATGAGCAGTTCTTC.

This clone was picked up a small number of times. J is TRBJ1-2 and V is TRBV28; D is ambiguous. V was pared by 4 bases and J by 2 bases, with 14 bases between. The CDR3 extends over 15 amino acids. Germline CDR1 and CDR2: MDHEN and SYDVKM. The CDR3 DNA follows: TGTGCCAGCAGTTCCCCTACGGCGGGGAACTATGGCTACACCTTC. Its translation: CASSSPTAGNYGYTF.

V and J are TRBV7-9 and TRBJ1-3, with D maybe TRBD1 (6 bases). Germline CDR1 SEHNR, CDR2 FQNEAQ (reference sequence). V dropped 2 bases and J dropped 0 bases, with 11 bases sitting between them. This CDR3 spans 16 amino acids. CDR3: CASSLNRESSGNTIYF. DNA of the CDR3: TGTGCCAGCAGCTTAAACAGGGAAAGCTCTGGAAACACCATATATTTT.

The V call is TRBV13, the J call TRBJ2-7; 9 nucleotides align to TRBD1. The CDR3 covers 14 residues. Trimming at V came to 5 bases and at J to 6 bases, leaving 8 bases not matched to a gene. Germline CDR1 PRHDT, CDR2 FYEKMQ (reference sequence). The CDR3 region is CASSLGGQGGEQYF. The CDR3 DNA reads as TGTGCCAGCAGCCTGGGGGGACAGGGAGGCGAGCAGTACTTC.

V gene TRBV2 combines with J gene TRBJ2-2, with 9 nucleotides matching TRBD2. The CDR3 has 15 residues. With 8 bases clipped from V and 0 bases from J, the junction kept 4 bases outside the gene matches. The germline CDR1 and CDR2 sequences are SNHLY and FYNNEI. The CDR3 bases are TGTGCCAGCCGGCGACTAGCGGCGAACACCGGGGAGCTGTTTTTT. It yields the protein CASRRLAANTGELFF.

This clone was counted only a few times. This chain uses TRBV23-1 with TRBJ1-2; D call uncertain. TRBV23-1 is an open reading frame whose function is uncertain. The CDR3 has 14 amino acids. V shed 0 bases and J shed 7 bases, with 12 bases lying between them. As DNA, the CDR3 is TGCGCCAGCAGTCAATCGTGCATTCGGAGTGGCTACACCTTC. This translates into CASSQSCIRSGYTF.

This clone was seen a few times. The rearrangement uses TRBV20-1 and TRBJ2-7; D gene uncertain. The CDR3 extends over 11 amino acids. V lost 3 bases and J 3 bases, leaving 6 bases between the germline ends. Per the germline V gene, CDR1 is DFQATT and CDR2 is SNEGSKA (reference sequence). DNA for the CDR3: TGCAGTGCTAGTGCCCGCTACGAGCAGTACTTC. Amino acids: CSASARYEQYF.

The chain couples TRBV18 to TRBJ1-4; 7 bases line up with TRBD1. The length of the CDR3 is 16 residues. Germline V gives CDR1 KGHSH, CDR2 LQKENI. V shed 4 bases and J 5 bases; nucleotides not matched to a gene: 10. The CDR3 DNA is TGTGCCAGCTCACGAGGGAGGGACAGCTTAAATGAAAAACTGTTTTTT. Its translation: CASSRGRDSLNEKLFF.

This chain uses TRBV7-9 with TRBJ2-3, with 10 bases matching TRBD2. The CDR3 length is 14 residues. Trimming at V came to 5 bases and at J to 6 bases, leaving 5 bases not matched to a gene. Germline loops: CDR1 SEHNR, CDR2 FQNEAQ (reference sequence). The CDR3 sequence: CASSPSGGVDTQYF. Written as DNA, the CDR3 is TGTGCCAGCAGCCCTAGCGGGGGAGTGGATACGCAGTATTTT.

The V gene is TRBV6-1, the J gene TRBJ2-5; maybe TRBD2 (6 bases). Looked up from germline, CDR1 is MNHNS and CDR2 is SASEGT. The length of the CDR3 is 16 residues. The ends were cut back, 2 bases at V and 2 bases at J, with 15 bases in the middle. The CDR3 loop is CASSESRLGGQETQYF. Written as DNA, the CDR3 is TGTGCCAGCAGTGAATCCCGACTCGGAGGGCAAGAGACCCAGTACTTC.

This clone was counted a few times. CDR3 nucleotide sequence: TGTGCCAGCAGTGACCTCTACGAGCAGTACTTC. Residues: CASSDLYEQYF. V and J are TRBV6-5 and TRBJ2-7; the D is unclear. The CDR3 extends over 11 amino acids. The V end lost 5 bases, the J end lost 3 bases, and 5 bases lay between the germline ends. Germline-derived CDR1 and CDR2 are MNHEY and SVGAGI.

This clone came up once. The gene calls are TRBV30 and TRBJ1-1; no reliable D call. Germline V lookup: CDR1 GTSNPN, CDR2 SVGIG (reference sequence). The length of the CDR3 is 10 residues. V dropped 3 bases and J dropped 4 bases, with 3 bases sitting between them. The CDR3 spells CAWSRTEAFF. The CDR3 DNA sequence: TGTGCCTGGAGCCGCACTGAAGCTTTCTTT.

Only a few counts were recorded for this clone. CDR3 amino acids: CASSERTTQETQYF. Written as DNA, the CDR3 is TGTGCCAGCAGTGAGAGGACTACCCAAGAGACCCAGTACTTC. The chain links TRBV2 to TRBJ2-5; perhaps TRBD2 as D (6 bases). The V gene's germline CDR1 is SNHLY and CDR2 FYNNEI. V was shortened by 3 bases and J by 1 base, with 9 bases between the two germline ends. The CDR3 length is 14 residues.

This chain connects TRBV6-5 to TRBJ2-1; 10 bases align to TRBD2. This CDR3 comprises 14 residues. From germline, CDR1 is MNHEY and CDR2 SVGAGI. Trimming at V came to 7 bases and at J to 7 bases, leaving 7 bases not matched to a gene. The CDR3 region is CASKSGGASNEQFF. The CDR3 DNA reads TGTGCCAGCAAAAGCGGGGGGGCAAGTAATGAGCAGTTCTTC.

The chain employs TRBV30 and TRBJ2-7; 11 bases match TRBD1. Looked up from germline, CDR1 is GTSNPN and CDR2 is SVGIG (reference sequence). V trimming: 8 bases; J trimming: 6 bases; junction bases outside the gene matches: 9. The CDR3 consists of 13 residues. CDR3 sequence: CAAGQGAFFEQYF. In DNA, the CDR3 is TGTGCCGCCGGACAGGGGGCTTTCTTCGAGCAGTACTTC. The full variable domain, rest sourced from reference TRBV30 and TRBJ2-7, is SQTIHQWPATLVQPVGSPLSLECTVEGTSNPNLYWYRQAAGRGLQLLFYSVGIGQISSEVPQNLSASRPQDRQFILSSKKLLLSDSGFYLCAAGQGAFFEQYFGPGTRLTVT.

This clone occurred a few times. At one end, the junction sequence differs from germline, possibly due to a read error. The chain combines TRBV7-7 with TRBJ2-5; 9 bases are a match to TRBD1. This CDR3 is built from 14 residues. Germline CDR1 is SSHAT and CDR2 is FNYEAQ (reference sequence). Here the CDR3 DNA reads TGTGCTAGCAGCCAGGGACAGGGTGCCGAGACCCAGTACTTC. Amino acids: CASSQGQGAETQYF.

A few counts support this clone. The chain has TRBV5-4 and TRBJ2-1; the D gene is possibly TRBD1 (6 bases). The CDR3 is 18 amino acids. V dropped 1 base and J dropped 3 bases, with 20 bases sitting between them. CDR1 and CDR2 (germline): SGHNT, YYREEE (reference sequence). The CDR3 loop reads CASSLSVGRTGIYNEQFF. The CDR3 DNA reads TGTGCCAGCAGCTTGTCCGTCGGAAGAACAGGGATCTACAATGAGCAGTTCTTC.

The chain links TRBV5-1 to TRBJ1-2; the D gene is possibly TRBD1 (6 bases). The ends were cut back, 1 base at V and 8 bases at J, with 21 bases in the middle. The CDR3 loop spans 16 amino acids. Looked up from germline, CDR1 is SGHRS and CDR2 is YFSETQ. CDR3 residues: CASSLTQGFDLGGYTF. The CDR3 DNA reads as TGCGCCAGCAGCTTGACACAGGGATTCGATCTCGGCGGCTACACCTTC.